This T cell receptor beta chain was identified in a study of shared clonotypes between healthy human individuals. The method was immunoSEQ multiplex PCR; TCRdb's version includes in-frame clones alone and lacks a portion of them. Of 1,500,000 or so clones listed, approximately 98.5% are singletons. Trimming removed 2 bases from V and 2 bases from J; junction bases left unmatched: 9. The CDR3 is 19 amino acids. Germline assignment: CDR1 MGHRA and CDR2 YSYEKL. Study findings and constraints: In a handful of donors, approximately 5% of naive CD4 clonotypes appeared in common.

To note about this clone: Its antigen remains unknown.

This receptor was identified in a young man in good health. The source material was naive CD4+ T cells sorted from blood. As for subset: CD45RA+ positively selected. This chain uses TRBV4-1 with TRBJ2-6; 10 bases align to TRBD2. CDR3 sequence (DNA): TGCGCCAGCAGCCAACTACTCCTAGCGGGAGTAGCTGGGGCCAACGTCCTGACTTTC. Its translation is CASSQLLLAGVAGANVLTF.